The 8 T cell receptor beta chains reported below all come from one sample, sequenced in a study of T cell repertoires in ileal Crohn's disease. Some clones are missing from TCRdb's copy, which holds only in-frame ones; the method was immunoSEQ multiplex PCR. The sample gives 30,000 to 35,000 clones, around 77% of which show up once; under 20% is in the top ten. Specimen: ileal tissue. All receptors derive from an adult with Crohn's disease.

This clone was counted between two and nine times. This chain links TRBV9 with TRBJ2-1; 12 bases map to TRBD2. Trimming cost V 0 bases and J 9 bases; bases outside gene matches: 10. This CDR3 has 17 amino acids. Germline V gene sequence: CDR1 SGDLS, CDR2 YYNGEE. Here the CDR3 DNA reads TGTGCCAGCAGCGTAGATGTCCTAGCGGGAGGGAACAGTGAGCAGTTCTTC. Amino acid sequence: CASSVDVLAGGNSEQFF.

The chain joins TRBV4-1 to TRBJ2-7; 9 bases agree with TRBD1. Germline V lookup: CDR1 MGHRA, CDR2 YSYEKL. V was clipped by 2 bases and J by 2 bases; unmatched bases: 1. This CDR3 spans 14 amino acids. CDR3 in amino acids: CASSQNRGPYEQYF. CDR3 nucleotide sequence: TGCGCCAGCAGCCAAAACAGGGGGCCCTACGAGCAGTACTTC.

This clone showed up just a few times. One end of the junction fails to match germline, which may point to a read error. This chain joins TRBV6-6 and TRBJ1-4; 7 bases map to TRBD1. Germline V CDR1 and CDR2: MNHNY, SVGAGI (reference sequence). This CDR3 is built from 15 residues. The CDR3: CASSHSGQQNEKLFF. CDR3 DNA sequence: TGTGCCAGCAGTCACTCGGGACAGCAAAATGAAAAACTGTTTTTT.

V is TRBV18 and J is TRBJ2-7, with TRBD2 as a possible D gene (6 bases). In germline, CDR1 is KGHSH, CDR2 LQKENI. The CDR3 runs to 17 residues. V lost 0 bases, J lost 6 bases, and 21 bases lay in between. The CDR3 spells CASSPPPVGGKVFEQYF. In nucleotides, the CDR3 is TGTGCCAGCTCACCACCGCCGGTGGGCGGGAAGGTCTTCGAGCAGTACTTC.

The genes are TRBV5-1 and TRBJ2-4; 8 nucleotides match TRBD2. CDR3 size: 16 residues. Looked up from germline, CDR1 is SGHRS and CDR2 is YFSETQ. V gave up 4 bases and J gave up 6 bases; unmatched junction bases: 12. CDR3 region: CASSPGGEGWGNIQYF. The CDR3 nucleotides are TGCGCCAGCAGCCCGGGAGGGGAGGGCTGGGGAAACATTCAGTACTTC.

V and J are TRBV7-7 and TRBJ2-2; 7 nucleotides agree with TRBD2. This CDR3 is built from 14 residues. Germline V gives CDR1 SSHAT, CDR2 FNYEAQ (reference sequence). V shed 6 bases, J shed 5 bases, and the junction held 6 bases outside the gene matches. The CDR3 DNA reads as TGTGCCAGCAGTTCCGGGACTAAAACCGGGGAGCTGTTTTTT. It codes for CASSSGTKTGELFF. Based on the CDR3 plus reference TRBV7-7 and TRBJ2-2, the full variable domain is GAGVSQSPRYKVTKRGQDVTLRCDPISSHATLYWYQQALGQGPEFLTYFNYEAQPDKSGLPSDRFSAERPEGSISTLTIQRTEQRDSAMYRCASSSGTKTGELFFGEGSRLTVL.

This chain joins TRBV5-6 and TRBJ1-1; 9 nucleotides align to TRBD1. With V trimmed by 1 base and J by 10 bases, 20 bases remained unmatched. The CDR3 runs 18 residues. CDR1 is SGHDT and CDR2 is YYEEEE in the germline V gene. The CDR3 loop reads CASSLRVSFGTGRFVAFF. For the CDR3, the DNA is TGTGCCAGCAGCTTGAGGGTTTCATTTGGGACAGGGCGATTCGTAGCTTTCTTT.

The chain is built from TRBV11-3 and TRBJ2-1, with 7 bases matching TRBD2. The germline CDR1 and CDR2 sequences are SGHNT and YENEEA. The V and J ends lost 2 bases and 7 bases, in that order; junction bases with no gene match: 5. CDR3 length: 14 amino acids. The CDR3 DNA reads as TGTGCCAGCAGCTTAACAGCGGGAACGAATGAGCAGTTCTTC. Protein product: CASSLTAGTNEQFF.